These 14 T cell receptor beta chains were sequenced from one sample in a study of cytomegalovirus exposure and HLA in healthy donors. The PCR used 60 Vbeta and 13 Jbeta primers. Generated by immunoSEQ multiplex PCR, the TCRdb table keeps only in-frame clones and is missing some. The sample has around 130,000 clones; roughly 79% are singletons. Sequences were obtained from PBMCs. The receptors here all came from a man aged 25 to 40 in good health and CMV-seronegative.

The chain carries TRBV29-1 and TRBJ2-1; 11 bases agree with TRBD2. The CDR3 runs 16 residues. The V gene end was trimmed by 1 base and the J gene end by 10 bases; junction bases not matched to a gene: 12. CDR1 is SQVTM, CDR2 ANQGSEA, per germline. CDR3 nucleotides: TGCAGCGTTGAAGGACTAGCGGGAACCCGTCTGAGGGAGCAGTTCTTC. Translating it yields CSVEGLAGTRLREQFF.

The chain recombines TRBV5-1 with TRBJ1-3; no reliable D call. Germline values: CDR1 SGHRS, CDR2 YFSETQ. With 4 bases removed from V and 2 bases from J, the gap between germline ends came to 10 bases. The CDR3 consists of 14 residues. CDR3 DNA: TGCGCCAGCAGCGAGGATGATGCTGGAAACACCATATATTTT. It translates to CASSEDDAGNTIYF.

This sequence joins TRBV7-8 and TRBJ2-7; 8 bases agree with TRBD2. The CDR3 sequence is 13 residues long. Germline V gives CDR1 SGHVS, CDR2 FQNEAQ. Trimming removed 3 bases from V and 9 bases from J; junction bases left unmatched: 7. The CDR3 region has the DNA TGTGCCAGCAGCTTTGGGGGACTAGATGGGCAGTACTTC. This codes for CASSFGGLDGQYF.

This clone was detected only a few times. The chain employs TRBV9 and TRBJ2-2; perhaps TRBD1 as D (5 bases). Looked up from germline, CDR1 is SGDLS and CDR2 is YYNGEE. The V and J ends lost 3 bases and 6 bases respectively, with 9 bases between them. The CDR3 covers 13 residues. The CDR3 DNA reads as TGTGCCAGCAGCGCCCAGGGTCCCGGGGAGCTGTTTTTT. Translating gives CASSAQGPGELFF.

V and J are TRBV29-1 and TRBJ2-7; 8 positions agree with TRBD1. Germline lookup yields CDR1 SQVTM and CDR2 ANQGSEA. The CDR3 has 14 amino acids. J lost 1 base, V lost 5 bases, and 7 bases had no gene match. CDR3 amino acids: CSVSTGTGSYEQYF. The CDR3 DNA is TGCAGCGTTTCAACCGGGACAGGATCCTACGAGCAGTACTTC.

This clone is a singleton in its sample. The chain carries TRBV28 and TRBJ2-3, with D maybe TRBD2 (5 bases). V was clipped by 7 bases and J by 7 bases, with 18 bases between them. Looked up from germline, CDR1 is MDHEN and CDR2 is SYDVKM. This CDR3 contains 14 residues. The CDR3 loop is CASTSRAEAHTQYF. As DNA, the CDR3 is TGTGCCAGCACCTCCCGGGCGGAGGCCCATACGCAGTATTTT.

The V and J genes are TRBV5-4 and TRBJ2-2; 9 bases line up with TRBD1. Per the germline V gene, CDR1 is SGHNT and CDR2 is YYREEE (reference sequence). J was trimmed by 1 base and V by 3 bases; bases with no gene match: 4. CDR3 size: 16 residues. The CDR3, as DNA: TGTGCCAGCAGCTCCATGGGACAGGGGAACACCGGGGAGCTGTTTTTT. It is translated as CASSSMGQGNTGELFF.

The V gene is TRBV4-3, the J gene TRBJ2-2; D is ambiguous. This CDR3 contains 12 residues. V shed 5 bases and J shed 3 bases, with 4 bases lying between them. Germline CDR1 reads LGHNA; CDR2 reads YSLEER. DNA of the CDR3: TGCGCCAGCAGCTCTTACACCGGGGAGCTGTTTTTT. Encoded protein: CASSSYTGELFF.

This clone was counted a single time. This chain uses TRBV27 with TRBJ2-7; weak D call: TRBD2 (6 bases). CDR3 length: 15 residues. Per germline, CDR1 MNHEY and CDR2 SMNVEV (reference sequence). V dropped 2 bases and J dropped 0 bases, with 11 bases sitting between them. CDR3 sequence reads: CASSLRSGLSYEQYF. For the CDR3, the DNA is TGTGCCAGCAGTTTACGGAGCGGGCTCTCCTACGAGCAGTACTTC.

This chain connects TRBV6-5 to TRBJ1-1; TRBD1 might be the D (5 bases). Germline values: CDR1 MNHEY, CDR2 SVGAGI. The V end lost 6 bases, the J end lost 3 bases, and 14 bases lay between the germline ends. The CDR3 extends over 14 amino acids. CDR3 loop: CASSPTQGDTEAFF. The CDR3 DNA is TGTGCCAGCAGCCCAACCCAGGGTGACACTGAAGCTTTCTTT.

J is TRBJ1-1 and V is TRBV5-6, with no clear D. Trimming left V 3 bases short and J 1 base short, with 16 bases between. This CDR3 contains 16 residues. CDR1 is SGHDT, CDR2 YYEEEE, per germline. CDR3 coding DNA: TGTGCCAGCAGCTCCGACCCGGGGTGGGGGAACACTGAAGCTTTCTTT. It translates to CASSSDPGWGNTEAFF.

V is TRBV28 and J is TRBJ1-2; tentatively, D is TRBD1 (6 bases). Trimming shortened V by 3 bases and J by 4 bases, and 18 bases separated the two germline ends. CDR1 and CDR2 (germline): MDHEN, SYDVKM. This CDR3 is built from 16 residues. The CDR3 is CASSFPEGGGAYGYTF. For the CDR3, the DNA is TGTGCCAGCAGTTTCCCCGAGGGGGGAGGGGCCTATGGCTACACCTTC.

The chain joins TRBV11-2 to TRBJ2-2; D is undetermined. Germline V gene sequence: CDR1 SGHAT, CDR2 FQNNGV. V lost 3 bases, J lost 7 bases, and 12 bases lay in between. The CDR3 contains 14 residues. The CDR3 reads CASSFVEYSGELFF. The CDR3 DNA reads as TGTGCCAGCAGCTTCGTCGAGTACAGCGGGGAGCTGTTTTTT.

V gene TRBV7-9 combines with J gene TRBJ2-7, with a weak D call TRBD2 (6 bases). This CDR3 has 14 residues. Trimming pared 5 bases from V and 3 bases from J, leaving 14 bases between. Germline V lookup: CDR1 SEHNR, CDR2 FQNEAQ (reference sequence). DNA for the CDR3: TGTGCCAGCAGCCCTATCCGACTAGACTACGAGCAGTACTTC. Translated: CASSPIRLDYEQYF.